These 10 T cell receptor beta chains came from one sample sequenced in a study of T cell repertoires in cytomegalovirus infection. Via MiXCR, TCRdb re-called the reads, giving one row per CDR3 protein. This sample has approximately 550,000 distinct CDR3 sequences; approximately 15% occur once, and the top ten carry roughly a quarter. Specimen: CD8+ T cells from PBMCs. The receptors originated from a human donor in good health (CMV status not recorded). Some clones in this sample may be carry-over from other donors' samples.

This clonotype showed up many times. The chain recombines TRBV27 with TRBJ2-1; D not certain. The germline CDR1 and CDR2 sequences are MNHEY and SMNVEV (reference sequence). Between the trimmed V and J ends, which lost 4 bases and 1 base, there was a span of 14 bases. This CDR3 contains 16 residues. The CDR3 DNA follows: TGTGCCAGCAGTTGGTCCTTGGGTGAGTCCTACAATGAGCAGTTCTTC. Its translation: CASSWSLGESYNEQFF.

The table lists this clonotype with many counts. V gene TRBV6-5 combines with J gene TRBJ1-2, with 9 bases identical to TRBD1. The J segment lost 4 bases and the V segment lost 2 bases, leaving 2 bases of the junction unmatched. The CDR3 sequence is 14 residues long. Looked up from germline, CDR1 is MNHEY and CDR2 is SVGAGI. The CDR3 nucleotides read TGTGCCAGCAGTTACGGGACAGGGATCTATGGCTACACCTTC. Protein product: CASSYGTGIYGYTF.

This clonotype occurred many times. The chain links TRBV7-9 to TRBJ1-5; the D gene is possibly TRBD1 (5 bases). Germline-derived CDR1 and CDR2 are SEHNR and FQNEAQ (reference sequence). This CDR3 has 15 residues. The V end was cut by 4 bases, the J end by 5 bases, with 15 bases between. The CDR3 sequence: CASSSSLGGHQPQHF. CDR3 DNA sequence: TGTGCCAGCAGCTCGAGCCTGGGGGGTCATCAGCCCCAGCATTTT.

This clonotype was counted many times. The CDR3 is CASTSGGASYEQYF. In DNA, the CDR3 is TGTGCCAGCACGAGCGGGGGGGCCTCCTACGAGCAGTACTTC. The chain combines TRBV7-9 with TRBJ2-7; 10 nucleotides agree with TRBD2. This CDR3 comprises 14 residues. J gave up 0 bases and V 7 bases, and 3 bases lay outside the gene matches. Germline assignment: CDR1 SEHNR and CDR2 FQNEAQ (reference sequence).

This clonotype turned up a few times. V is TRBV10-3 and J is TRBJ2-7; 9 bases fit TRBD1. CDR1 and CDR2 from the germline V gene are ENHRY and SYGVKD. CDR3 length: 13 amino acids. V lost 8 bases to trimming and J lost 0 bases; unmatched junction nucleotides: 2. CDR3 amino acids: CAIGTGSSYEQYF. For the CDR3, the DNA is TGTGCCATCGGGACAGGGAGCTCCTACGAGCAGTACTTC.

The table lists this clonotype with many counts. CDR3 sequence: CASSPSGLYEQYF. CDR3 nucleotide sequence: TGTGCCAGCAGTCCTAGCGGTCTTTACGAGCAGTACTTC. The chain is built from TRBV7-6 and TRBJ2-7, with TRBD2 matching 7 bases. From germline, CDR1 is SGHVS and CDR2 FNYEAQ. Trimming at V came to 6 bases and at J to 4 bases, leaving 6 bases not matched to a gene. The CDR3 is 13 residues long.

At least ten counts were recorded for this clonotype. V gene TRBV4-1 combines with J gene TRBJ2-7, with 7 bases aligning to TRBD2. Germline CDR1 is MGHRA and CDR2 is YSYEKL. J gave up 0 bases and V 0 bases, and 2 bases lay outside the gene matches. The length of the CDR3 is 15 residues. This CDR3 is CASSQDGGYSYEQYF. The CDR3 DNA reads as TGCGCCAGCAGCCAAGACGGGGGGTACTCCTACGAGCAGTACTTC.

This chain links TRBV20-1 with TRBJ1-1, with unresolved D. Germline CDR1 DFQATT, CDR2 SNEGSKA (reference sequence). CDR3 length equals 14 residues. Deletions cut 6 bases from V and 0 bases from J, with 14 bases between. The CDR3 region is CSARGGILNTEAFF. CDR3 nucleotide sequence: TGCAGTGCCCGAGGAGGGATCCTGAACACTGAAGCTTTCTTT.

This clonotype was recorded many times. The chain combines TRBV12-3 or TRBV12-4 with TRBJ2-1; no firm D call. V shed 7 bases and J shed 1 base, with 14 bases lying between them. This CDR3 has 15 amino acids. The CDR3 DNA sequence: TGTGCCAGCAACCCGGTAGAACGGTCCTACAATGAGCAGTTCTTC. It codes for CASNPVERSYNEQFF.

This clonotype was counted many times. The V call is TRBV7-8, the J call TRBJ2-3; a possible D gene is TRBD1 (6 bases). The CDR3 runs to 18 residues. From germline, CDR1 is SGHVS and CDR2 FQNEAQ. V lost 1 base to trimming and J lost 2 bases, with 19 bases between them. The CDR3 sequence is CASSLGVEQGVSTDTQYF. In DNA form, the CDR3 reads TGTGCCAGCAGCTTAGGGGTTGAACAGGGCGTATCCACAGATACGCAGTATTTT.